Shown below are 22 T cell receptor beta chains from a single sample sequenced in a study of monozygotic twins with inflammatory bowel disease. TCRdb derives one entry per CDR3 protein from the 5' RACE reads, leaving out DNA. The sample data list 350,000 to 550,000 distinct CDR3 sequences. The sample was blood. All receptors derive from a human donor with ulcerative colitis or Crohn's disease, or a healthy co-twin of an affected twin (not recorded which).

The chain has TRBV14 and TRBJ1-1; TCRdb lists TRBD1, though no DNA is available to test this call. Germline values: CDR1 SGHDN, CDR2 FVKESK. This CDR3 is built from 16 residues. Here the CDR3 reads CASSSRGSTLYAEAFF. Variable domain in full (rest from reference TRBV14 and TRBJ1-1): EAGVTQFPSHSVIEKGQTVTLRCDPISGHDNLYWYRRVMGKEIKFLLHFVKESKQDESGMPNNRFLAERTGGTYSTLKVQPAELEDSGVYFCASSSRGSTLYAEAFFGQGTRLTVV.

CDR3 in amino acids: CSAAQPANTEAFF. This sequence joins TRBV20-1 and TRBJ1-1. CDR1 DFQATT and CDR2 SNEGSKA come from the germline V gene (reference sequence). The CDR3 spans 13 residues.

The chain is built from TRBV7-3 and TRBJ2-2; no DNA is available, so the TRBD1 call from TCRdb remains unchecked. This CDR3 region has 14 residues. CDR1 SGHTA and CDR2 FQGTGA come from the germline V gene. Here the CDR3 reads CASSLAWGDGELFF.

This chain links TRBV27 with TRBJ2-5; TCRdb reports TRBD2, a call that lacks DNA to check it against. Germline V CDR1 and CDR2: MNHEY, SMNVEV (reference sequence). The CDR3 totals 14 residues. The chain's CDR3 is CASSLGTRGETQYF.

The chain has TRBV6-2 or TRBV6-3 and TRBJ2-1. The germline V gene has CDR1 MNHEY and CDR2 SVGEGT. The CDR3 has 15 amino acids. CDR3 protein: CASSSSWEHSNEQFF.

This chain connects TRBV4-3 to TRBJ2-5; absent DNA, TCRdb's TRBD1 call cannot be checked. The CDR3 is 13 amino acids. The germline CDR1 and CDR2 sequences are LGHNA and YSLEER. The CDR3 region is CTSSRPGDKTQYF.

This chain joins TRBV29-1 and TRBJ2-1; TCRdb picks TRBD1, but there is no DNA to check that call. From germline, CDR1 is SQVTM and CDR2 ANQGSEA. The CDR3 runs to 13 residues. CDR3 in amino acids: CSVGQDQYNEQFF.

The chain couples TRBV27 to TRBJ1-1. Germline lookup yields CDR1 MNHEY and CDR2 SMNVEV (reference sequence). The CDR3 has 14 residues. The CDR3 here is CASSIREGRTEAFF.

The genes are TRBV29-1 and TRBJ1-5; TCRdb lists TRBD1, though no DNA is available to test this call. The CDR3 consists of 14 residues. Germline loops: CDR1 SQVTM, CDR2 ANQGSEA. Here the CDR3 reads CSVGPGTGNQPQHF.

V is TRBV15 and J is TRBJ2-1; TCRdb indicates TRBD2, and absent DNA this call remains unverified. Germline assignment: CDR1 LNHNV and CDR2 YYDKDF (reference sequence). CDR3 length equals 19 residues. The CDR3 sequence: CATSRPGLAGGGSYNEQFF.

The V gene is TRBV7-3, the J gene TRBJ2-3; TCRdb designates TRBD2, a call that cannot be tested without DNA. The CDR3 length is 15 residues. CDR1 is SGHTA and CDR2 is FQGTGA in the germline V gene. CDR3 loop: CASSFSGVGTDTQYF.

The chain employs TRBV7-2 and TRBJ2-3. The CDR3 has 12 residues. Germline V gene data show CDR1 as SGHTA and CDR2 as FQGNSA. CDR3 sequence reads: CASSLAGHTQYF.

CDR3: CSVENPFGDYGYTF. The chain joins TRBV29-1 to TRBJ1-2. This CDR3 is built from 14 residues. CDR1 SQVTM and CDR2 ANQGSEA come from the germline V gene.

The rearrangement links TRBV24-1 to TRBJ2-3. This CDR3 has 16 residues. Germline V gene data show CDR1 as KGHDR and CDR2 as SFDVKD. The chain's CDR3 is CATSDFKRMGTDTQYF.

This chain connects TRBV7-9 to TRBJ2-1; the TCRdb call, TRBD1, lacks DNA for checking. The CDR3 length is 15 residues. CDR1 SEHNR and CDR2 FQNEAQ come from the germline V gene (reference sequence). CDR3 protein: CASSFAGGLNNEQFF.

The V gene is TRBV29-1, the J gene TRBJ2-7; TCRdb gives TRBD1 as the D gene, but with no DNA this cannot be confirmed. Germline V gene data show CDR1 as SQVTM and CDR2 as ANQGSEA. This CDR3 region has 12 residues. This chain's CDR3 is CSVRTDRVEQYF.

J is TRBJ1-6 and V is TRBV12-5. This CDR3 contains 16 residues. Germline V CDR1 and CDR2: LGHNT, FRNRAP. The CDR3 is CASGLDYGLASSPLHF.

This chain joins TRBV9 and TRBJ2-7. The CDR3 loop spans 15 amino acids. The germline V gene has CDR1 SGDLS and CDR2 YYNGEE. CDR3 sequence reads: CASSPGPETSYEQYF.

The chain joins TRBV4-1 to TRBJ2-1. In germline, CDR1 is MGHRA, CDR2 YSYEKL. This CDR3 contains 15 residues. CDR3 region: CASSSAFSTYNEQFF.

V is TRBV12-3 or TRBV12-4 and J is TRBJ2-1; there is no DNA to check the TCRdb D call of TRBD2. This CDR3 has 17 amino acids. The CDR3 sequence: CASSLDAGLAAYNEQFF.

This sequence joins TRBV24-1 and TRBJ2-1; TCRdb gives TRBD2 as the D gene, but with no DNA this cannot be confirmed. The CDR3 contains 17 residues. Germline V gene data show CDR1 as KGHDR and CDR2 as SFDVKD. CDR3 sequence: CATSDSLASSSYNEQFF.

The chain employs TRBV29-1 and TRBJ2-7; checking the TCRdb D call of TRBD1 is not possible without DNA. There are 13 residues in the CDR3. Germline CDR1 and CDR2: SQVTM and ANQGSEA. The chain's CDR3 is CSVQGSPSREQYF.